The clone carrying this T cell receptor beta chain has a single count. The antigen is not known. The length of the CDR3 is 15 residues. CDR1 is LNHDA, CDR2 SQIVND, per germline (reference sequence). V was clipped by 5 bases and J by 2 bases, with 13 bases between them. The data derive from a study of shared clonotypes between healthy human individuals. Study summary: Researchers drew samples from two women and a few men aged 18 to 49. The study used three CD4 naive, three CD4 memory, two CD8 naive and one CD8 memory plate per donor.

It was about 210 ng DNA, about 30,000 T cell genomes, that sorted-subset replicate PCRs used. Clones were sequenced by immunoSEQ multiplex PCR, and TCRdb holds only the in-frame ones, with some missing. The sample consists of around 690,000 clones, 90% of them appearing once. Study-wide results and limits: The low donor count limited represented genetic and exposure-history diversity.

This TCR was recovered from a man between 18 and 29 years old in good health. Some clones in this sample may be carry-over from other donors' samples. V gene TRBV19 combines with J gene TRBJ2-1; D may be TRBD1 or TRBD2 (5 bases each). Sequenced input: memory CD8+ T cells from PBMCs. Subset of the sample: CD45RO+ cells pooled with CCR7-negative TemRA cells. The CDR3 loop reads CASSPARGAYNEQFF. In DNA, the CDR3 is TGTGCCAGTAGTCCGGCGAGGGGAGCCTACAATGAGCAGTTCTTC.